Below, 25 T cell receptor beta chains from the same sample are listed, as sequenced in a study of a mutant IDH1 vaccine in newly diagnosed glioma. Time point described: week 35, safety follow-up. Doses comprised 300 ug of mutant IDH1 20-mer peptide each, plus topical imiquimod. The repertoire was sequenced with immunoSEQ multiplex PCR; TCRdb's copy has only in-frame clones and lacks some. The table includes around 54,000 clones, roughly 90% detected once. Their recognized antigens are unknown. Sample: PBMCs, taken from a glioma patient whose treatment included an IDH1 peptide vaccine. The receptors were gathered from a man aged 35 to 55 with glioma.

V gene TRBV5-5 combines with J gene TRBJ2-3; D remains ambiguous. V was cut by 2 bases and J by 2 bases, with 6 bases left in between. Germline loops: CDR1 SGHKS, CDR2 YYEKEE (reference sequence). The CDR3 loop spans 13 amino acids. Here the CDR3 reads CASSFRSTDTQYF. The CDR3 DNA is TGTGCCAGCAGCTTCAGGTCCACAGATACGCAGTATTTT.

The chain carries TRBV5-6 and TRBJ1-3, with D hard to call. Germline V gene sequence: CDR1 SGHDT, CDR2 YYEEEE. The CDR3 has 13 residues. Trimming removed 2 bases at V and 12 bases at J, with 15 bases between. The CDR3: CASSFADFLDIYF. CDR3 sequence (DNA): TGTGCCAGCAGCTTCGCCGACTTCCTGGACATATATTTT.

The chain joins TRBV2 to TRBJ1-4; D ambiguous. Trimming removed 5 bases from V and 6 bases from J, with 16 bases in between. Germline V gene data show CDR1 as SNHLY and CDR2 as FYNNEI. This CDR3 is built from 15 residues. This CDR3 is CASSPREGRDEKLFF. The DNA of the CDR3 is TGTGCCAGCAGTCCCCGGGAGGGTAGGGATGAAAAACTGTTTTTT. The full variable domain, rest sourced from reference TRBV2 and TRBJ1-4, is EPEVTQTPSHQVTQMGQEVILRCVPISNHLYFYWYRQILGQKVEFLVSFYNNEISEKSEIFDDQFSVERPDGSNFTLKIRSTKLEDSAMYFCASSPREGRDEKLFFGSGTQLSVL.

The chain has TRBV6-5 and TRBJ1-3; D call uncertain. The V end lost 10 bases, the J end lost 4 bases, and 14 bases lay between the germline ends. Germline V gene data show CDR1 as MNHEY and CDR2 as SVGAGI. This CDR3 has 13 residues. The CDR3 region has the DNA TGTGCCACCAACGAGGGTAGGGGAAACACCATATATTTT. Amino acids: CATNEGRGNTIYF.

This clone was seen only once. The rearrangement links TRBV7-9 to TRBJ2-1, with 10 bases aligning to TRBD2. The J segment lost 2 bases and the V segment lost 5 bases, leaving 6 bases of the junction unmatched. Germline V gives CDR1 SEHNR, CDR2 FQNEAQ (reference sequence). The CDR3 extends over 16 amino acids. CDR3 region: CASSVSGRSTYNEQFF. The CDR3 DNA sequence: TGTGCCAGCAGCGTTAGCGGGAGGTCCACCTACAATGAGCAGTTCTTC.

V usage is TRBV7-6 and J usage is TRBJ2-7, with 11 bases identical to TRBD2. V dropped 5 bases and J dropped 2; count of bases not matched to a gene: 5. From germline, CDR1 is SGHVS and CDR2 FNYEAQ. The CDR3 has 15 amino acids. This CDR3 is CASSPLAGVPYEQYF. The CDR3 DNA reads TGTGCCAGCAGCCCACTAGCGGGAGTCCCCTACGAGCAGTACTTC. The full variable domain, with the rest looked up from reference TRBV7-6 and TRBJ2-7, is GAGVSQSPRYKVTKRGQDVALRCDPISGHVSLYWYRQALGQGPEFLTYFNYEAQQDKSGLPNDRFSAERPEGSISTLTIQRTEQRDSAMYRCASSPLAGVPYEQYFGPGTRLTVT.

The chain combines TRBV15 with TRBJ1-5, with a tentative D call TRBD1 (5 bases). V shed 1 base and J shed 10 bases, with 14 bases lying between them. Germline CDR1 LNHNV, CDR2 YYDKDF (reference sequence). The CDR3 has 14 residues. The CDR3 reads CATSRGQSSSPQHF. CDR3 nucleotides: TGTGCCACCAGCAGAGGACAGAGCTCAAGCCCCCAGCATTTT.

This rearrangement joins TRBV27 to TRBJ2-3; TRBD2 matches 10 bases. The germline gives CDR1 MNHEY, CDR2 SMNVEV (reference sequence). Trimming cost V 6 bases and J 5 bases; bases outside gene matches: 5. This CDR3 comprises 14 residues. Here the CDR3 reads CASRRTSGRDTQYF. The CDR3 DNA follows: TGTGCCAGCAGGCGGACTAGCGGACGAGATACGCAGTATTTT.

This rearrangement joins TRBV2 to TRBJ2-7; D is unclear. The germline gives CDR1 SNHLY, CDR2 FYNNEI. CDR3 length: 11 residues. With 6 bases removed from V and 2 bases from J, the gap between germline ends came to 5 bases. This chain's CDR3 is CASRGTYEQYF. CDR3 sequence (DNA): TGTGCCAGCAGGGGGACCTACGAGCAGTACTTC. Full variable domain (outside the CDR3, taken from reference TRBV2 and TRBJ2-7): EPEVTQTPSHQVTQMGQEVILRCVPISNHLYFYWYRQILGQKVEFLVSFYNNEISEKSEIFDDQFSVERPDGSNFTLKIRSTKLEDSAMYFCASRGTYEQYFGPGTRLTVT.

The rearrangement uses TRBV10-3 and TRBJ2-7; 7 bases map to TRBD2. The CDR3 loop spans 17 amino acids. V lost 1 base, J lost 0 bases, and 9 bases stayed unmatched. The V gene's germline CDR1 is ENHRY and CDR2 SYGVKD. The CDR3 loop reads CAISEFGGEVSSYEQYF. As DNA, the CDR3 is TGTGCCATCAGTGAGTTTGGGGGGGAGGTAAGCTCCTACGAGCAGTACTTC.

The V call is TRBV6-5, the J call TRBJ2-1, with 7 bases matching TRBD2. The CDR3 is 15 amino acids. J was trimmed by 8 bases and V by 6 bases; bases with no gene match: 13. Per the germline V gene, CDR1 is MNHEY and CDR2 is SVGAGI. Written as DNA, the CDR3 is TGTGCCAGCAGACGTGGATTAGCGGGTGACTATGAGCAGTTCTTC. Amino acids: CASRRGLAGDYEQFF.

The chain employs TRBV4-1 and TRBJ2-1; D might be TRBD2 (6 bases). V lost 6 bases to trimming and J lost 8 bases, with 17 bases between them. This CDR3 spans 14 amino acids. In germline, CDR1 is MGHRA, CDR2 YSYEKL. The CDR3: CASRPKVGSDEQFF. The CDR3 DNA reads TGCGCCAGCAGACCAAAGGTCGGGAGTGATGAGCAGTTCTTC.

The rearrangement joins TRBV6-1 to TRBJ2-1; 13 bases line up with TRBD2. The CDR3 has 15 amino acids. V dropped 7 bases and J dropped 7; count of bases not matched to a gene: 7. The germline gives CDR1 MNHNS, CDR2 SASEGT. CDR3 amino acids: CASTGLAGARNEQFF. CDR3 in DNA: TGTGCCAGCACCGGACTAGCGGGAGCGAGGAATGAGCAGTTCTTC.

The V gene is TRBV18, the J gene TRBJ1-2, with D perhaps TRBD1 (6 bases). CDR3 length: 14 residues. Germline CDR1 KGHSH, CDR2 LQKENI. V was cut by 3 bases and J by 7 bases, with 15 bases left in between. The CDR3 DNA follows: TGTGCCAGCTCACCCAAAACAGGGACCTTTGGCTACACCTTC. As protein: CASSPKTGTFGYTF.

This chain joins TRBV7-2 and TRBJ2-7, with D tentatively TRBD2 (5 bases). Germline CDR1 is SGHTA and CDR2 is FQGNSA. The CDR3 contains 14 residues. Trimming removed 3 bases from V and 2 bases from J, with 11 bases in between. The CDR3 spells CASSFMEVTYEQYF. DNA for the CDR3: TGTGCCAGCAGCTTTATGGAGGTCACCTACGAGCAGTACTTC.

This rearrangement joins TRBV5-1 to TRBJ2-3, with TRBD2 as a possible D gene (5 bases). There are 15 residues in the CDR3. Trimming cost V 9 bases and J 0 bases, with 17 bases left between them. Germline lookup yields CDR1 SGHRS and CDR2 YFSETQ. CDR3 coding DNA: TGCGCCACCCGAAGGGAGCGATCTAGCACAGATACGCAGTATTTT. Amino acid sequence: CATRRERSSTDTQYF.

The chain is built from TRBV6-1 and TRBJ1-4; D possibly corresponds to TRBD1 (6 bases). This CDR3 spans 14 amino acids. V lost 4 bases, J lost 2 bases, and 8 bases lay in between. Germline V gives CDR1 MNHNS, CDR2 SASEGT. The CDR3 DNA reads TGTGCCAGCAGTGTAGGGGGGACTAATGAAAAACTGTTTTTT. This encodes CASSVGGTNEKLFF.

The genes are TRBV6-1 and TRBJ2-1, with 7 bases identical to TRBD2. Germline assignment: CDR1 MNHNS and CDR2 SASEGT. The CDR3 runs to 17 residues. With V trimmed by 2 bases and J by 14 bases, 21 bases remained unmatched. This CDR3 is CASSERYGGRAPSRKFF. The CDR3 nucleotides are TGTGCCAGCAGTGAACGGTATGGAGGGAGGGCCCCGTCGCGGAAGTTCTTC.

The J gene is TRBJ1-5, the V gene TRBV6-6; D might be TRBD1 (6 bases). V lost 6 bases, J lost 6 bases, and 15 bases lay in between. CDR3 length: 14 amino acids. Germline V gives CDR1 MNHNY, CDR2 SVGAGI (reference sequence). CDR3 in amino acids: CASSPGAQGQPQHF. CDR3 DNA: TGTGCCAGCAGCCCGGGGGCTCAGGGTCAGCCCCAGCATTTT.

The chain combines TRBV6-5 with TRBJ2-5, with TRBD2 as a possible D gene (5 bases). The germline V gene encodes CDR1 MNHEY and CDR2 SVGAGI. The CDR3 loop spans 12 amino acids. Trimming stripped 4 bases from V and 9 bases from J, with 12 bases between. CDR3 in amino acids: CASSSPSRAQYF. For the CDR3, the DNA is TGTGCCAGCAGTTCCCCTTCGCGGGCCCAGTACTTC.

The chain has TRBV5-1 and TRBJ2-7; D might be TRBD1 (5 bases). Looked up from germline, CDR1 is SGHRS and CDR2 is YFSETQ. The CDR3 is made up of 15 amino acids. V was trimmed by 4 bases and J by 3 bases, leaving 17 bases between them. CDR3 sequence reads: CASSHPQGTGYEQYF. DNA of the CDR3: TGCGCCAGCAGCCATCCCCAGGGAACAGGCTACGAGCAGTACTTC.

This chain joins TRBV5-4 and TRBJ2-1, with 8 bases that match TRBD2. V shed 2 bases and J 7 bases; nucleotides not matched to a gene: 11. The length of the CDR3 is 16 residues. From germline, CDR1 is SGHNT and CDR2 YYREEE (reference sequence). CDR3 in DNA: TGTGCCAGCAGCTTTATCGGCCTAGCGGGTGGAAATGAGCAGTTCTTC. Protein product: CASSFIGLAGGNEQFF.

The chain recombines TRBV5-1 with TRBJ2-5; D possibly corresponds to TRBD1 (8 bases). Trimming took off 1 base at V and 4 bases at J, with 11 bases between the two ends. In germline, CDR1 is SGHRS, CDR2 YFSETQ. The CDR3 consists of 14 residues. In DNA form, the CDR3 reads TGCGCCAGCAGCTTGACAGGGGGGGGAGAGACCCAGTACTTC. Protein product: CASSLTGGGETQYF.

The chain combines TRBV19 with TRBJ2-7, with D possibly TRBD2 on 6 matching bases. CDR1 and CDR2 (germline): LNHDA, SQIVND (reference sequence). Trimming shortened V by 5 bases and J by 7 bases, and 9 bases separated the two germline ends. The CDR3 has 11 amino acids. The CDR3 sequence is CASSFAGEQYF. The CDR3 DNA follows: TGTGCCAGTAGTTTTGCGGGGGAGCAGTACTTC. Together with reference TRBV19 and TRBJ2-7, the CDR3 gives the full variable domain: DGGITQSPKYLFRKEGQNVTLSCEQNLNHDAMYWYRQDPGQGLRLIYYSQIVNDFQKGDIAEGYSVSREKKESFPLTVTSAQKNPTAFYLCASSFAGEQYFGPGTRLTVT.

The chain's CDR3 is CASSAPGGRFDEQFF. CDR3 DNA sequence: TGTGCCAGCAGCGCCCCGGGGGGCAGATTCGATGAGCAGTTCTTC. The chain has TRBV9 and TRBJ2-1; D is perhaps TRBD2 (7 bases). V was pared by 3 bases and J by 8 bases, with 18 bases between. The CDR3 length is 15 residues. Germline loops: CDR1 SGDLS, CDR2 YYNGEE.